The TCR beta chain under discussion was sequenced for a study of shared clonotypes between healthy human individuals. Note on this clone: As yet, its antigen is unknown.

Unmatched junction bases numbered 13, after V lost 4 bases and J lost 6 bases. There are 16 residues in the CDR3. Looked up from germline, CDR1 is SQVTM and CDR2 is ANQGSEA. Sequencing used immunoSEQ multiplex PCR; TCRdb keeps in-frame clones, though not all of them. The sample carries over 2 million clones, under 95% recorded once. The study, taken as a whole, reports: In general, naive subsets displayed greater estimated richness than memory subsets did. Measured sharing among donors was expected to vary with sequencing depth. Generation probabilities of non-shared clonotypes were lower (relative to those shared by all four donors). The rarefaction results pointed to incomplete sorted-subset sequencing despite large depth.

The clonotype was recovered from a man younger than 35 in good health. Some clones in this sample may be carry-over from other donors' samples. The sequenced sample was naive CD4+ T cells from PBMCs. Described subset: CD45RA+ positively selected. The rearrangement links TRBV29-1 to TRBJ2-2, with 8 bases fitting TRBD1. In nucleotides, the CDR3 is TGCAGCGTTGCGTCGGTCATGGCAGGGGGCTCCGGGGAGCTGTTTTTT. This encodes CSVASVMAGGSGELFF.